Presented here are 11 T cell receptor beta chains from one specimen sequenced in a study of T cell responses to AZD1222 COVID-19 vaccine. Repertoires were generated with immunoSEQ multiplex PCR, while TCRdb's copy carries only in-frame clones and drops some. This table holds 75,000 to 100,000 clones, 89% found once. The specimen was peripheral blood, collected on day 0 of AZD1222 vaccination. All receptors derive from an adult in good health.

Note on this clone: Other DNA sequences within the sample encode an identical CDR3. The chain combines TRBV7-9 with TRBJ2-7; 8 nucleotides align to TRBD2. V trimming: 0 bases; J trimming: 6 bases; junction bases outside the gene matches: 10. Germline V gene data show CDR1 as SEHNR and CDR2 as FQNEAQ (reference sequence). The CDR3 length is 16 residues. CDR3 nucleotides: TGTGCCAGCAGCTTAGCGGGGGGCGGGGGGCCCGGCGAGCAGTACTTC. Its translation: CASSLAGGGGPGEQYF.

This clone occurred once. J is TRBJ2-5 and V is TRBV7-3; tentative D call: TRBD1 (5 bases). The CDR3 length is 15 residues. Per the germline V gene, CDR1 is SGHTA and CDR2 is FQGTGA. Between the trimmed V and J ends, which lost 5 bases and 2 bases, there was a span of 15 bases. The CDR3 DNA sequence: TGTGCCAGCAGCCCACAGGCCCATCATCAAGAGACCCAGTACTTC. Amino acid sequence: CASSPQAHHQETQYF.

This clone was counted a single time. The chain recombines TRBV2 with TRBJ2-7; 8 bases fit TRBD2. Trimming cost V 2 bases and J 7 bases; bases outside gene matches: 7. The germline CDR1 and CDR2 sequences are SNHLY and FYNNEI. This CDR3 spans 14 amino acids. The CDR3: CASSEISGGREQYF. The CDR3 nucleotides read TGTGCCAGCAGTGAAATATCGGGAGGGCGTGAGCAGTACTTC. Using reference TRBV2 and TRBJ2-7 for the parts outside the CDR3, the full variable domain is EPEVTQTPSHQVTQMGQEVILRCVPISNHLYFYWYRQILGQKVEFLVSFYNNEISEKSEIFDDQFSVERPDGSNFTLKIRSTKLEDSAMYFCASSEISGGREQYFGPGTRLTVT.

V usage is TRBV10-3 and J usage is TRBJ1-1; TRBD1 matches at 10 bases. The germline CDR1 and CDR2 sequences are ENHRY and SYGVKD. J was trimmed by 6 bases and V by 3 bases; bases with no gene match: 16. The CDR3 contains 18 residues. CDR3 sequence (DNA): TGTGCCATCAGTGACCCTCCGGGACAGGGGAAAGGGGCGGCTGAAGCTTTCTTT. It is translated as CAISDPPGQGKGAAEAFF.

This clone was seen just once. The V call is TRBV20-1, the J call TRBJ1-1, with D hard to call. Germline lookup yields CDR1 DFQATT and CDR2 SNEGSKA (reference sequence). Trimming removed 6 bases from V and 5 bases from J, with 10 bases in between. The CDR3 is 11 residues long. CDR3 DNA: TGCAGTGCGAGGACTCCGACTGAAGCTTTCTTT. Amino acids: CSARTPTEAFF.

The chain carries TRBV27 and TRBJ2-1; TRBD2 agrees at 8 bases. Per the germline V gene, CDR1 is MNHEY and CDR2 is SMNVEV (reference sequence). The length of the CDR3 is 16 residues. Trimming took 3 bases from V and 5 from J; bases not matched to a gene: 9. CDR3 sequence (DNA): TGTGCCAGCAGTTTCTCAGCGGGAGCGGGAAACAATGAGCAGTTCTTC. This sequence encodes CASSFSAGAGNNEQFF.

The chain joins TRBV6-1 to TRBJ2-1; 7 nucleotides line up with TRBD1. This CDR3 region has 13 residues. CDR1 and CDR2 from the germline V gene are MNHNS and SASEGT. J lost 11 bases, V lost 5 bases, and 9 bases had no gene match. CDR3 bases: TGTGCCAGCAGTTATGTGTGGGGACAGAAGCAGTTCTTC. Amino acid sequence: CASSYVWGQKQFF.

The genes are TRBV20-1 and TRBJ2-4, with D unresolved. The germline V gene encodes CDR1 DFQATT and CDR2 SNEGSKA (reference sequence). The CDR3 has 14 amino acids. V lost 3 bases to trimming and J lost 0 bases, with 9 bases between them. The CDR3 here is CSASRSIAKNIQYF. Written as DNA, the CDR3 is TGCAGTGCTAGTCGGTCCATAGCCAAAAACATTCAGTACTTC.

The chain links TRBV5-1 to TRBJ1-2, with 8 bases identical to TRBD1. Trimming at V came to 4 bases and at J to 4 bases, leaving 9 bases not matched to a gene. The CDR3 is 15 amino acids. Germline values: CDR1 SGHRS, CDR2 YFSETQ. In nucleotides, the CDR3 is TGCGCCAGCAGCGGAACGACAGGGGACATCTATGGCTACACCTTC. It encodes CASSGTTGDIYGYTF.

The CDR3 bases are TGTGCCAGCAGCCAAGTTTTGGTCGGGGCCGAGCAGTACTTC. The encoded protein is CASSQVLVGAEQYF. The V call is TRBV3-1 (or the pseudogene TRBV3-2), the J call TRBJ2-7; possibly TRBD1 or TRBD2 for D (5 bases each). The ends were cut back, 1 base at V and 6 bases at J, with 13 bases in the middle. From germline, CDR1 is LGHDT and CDR2 YNNKEL (reference sequence). There are 14 residues in the CDR3.

V is TRBV10-3 and J is TRBJ2-5, with D tentatively TRBD2 (6 bases). Trimming pared 4 bases from V and 4 bases from J, leaving 10 bases between. This CDR3 is built from 13 residues. Germline V gene lookup returns CDR1 ENHRY and CDR2 SYGVKD. The CDR3 is CAISVLAGETQYF. DNA of the CDR3: TGTGCCATCAGTGTACTAGCCGGAGAGACCCAGTACTTC.